This T cell receptor beta chain is from a study of cytomegalovirus exposure and HLA in healthy donors. Turning to the study itself: Out of 180 million or so T cells, an earlier analysis found 117 million unique TCR beta sequences in total.

This CDR3 contains 15 residues. Germline V gene data show CDR1 as SNHLY and CDR2 as FYNNEI. After removal of 6 bases from V and 3 bases from J, the junction contained 8 bases not matched to a gene. Broader study findings: A later analysis showed that HLA-associated TCR beta chains had undergone more clonal expansion than equally common others. In a later analysis, productive TCRs from donors in an Asian-associated ancestry cluster reportedly carried fewer N-insertions than the cohort mean. Productive rates of about 87% or about 30% were seen for most TCR beta V segments in an earlier analysis.

Primers for the PCR totalled 60 Vbeta and 13 Jbeta. TCRdb keeps only in-frame clones here, not all; method: immunoSEQ multiplex PCR. The data contain approximately 88,000 clones, around 79% of them singletons. Regarding this clone: Its antigen is currently unknown.

The sample consisted of PBMCs. This TCR came from a man between 18 and 29 years old in good health and CMV-seropositive. The chain joins TRBV2 to TRBJ1-5; 7 nucleotides match TRBD1. The CDR3 sequence: CASSKETGHNQPQHF. The CDR3 DNA reads as TGTGCCAGCAGCAAAGAGACAGGGCACAATCAGCCCCAGCATTTT.